This T cell receptor beta chain was observed in a study of siplizumab effects on memory and regulatory T cells. Findings and limits, study-wide: Mapping to unstimulated subsets was achieved for only a minor fraction of alloreactive clones. No functional test confirmed suppression by proliferating siplizumab-culture Tregs.

This CDR3 spans 17 amino acids. Germline CDR1 reads SGHNT; CDR2 reads YYREEE (reference sequence). On this clone itself: The antigen remains unidentified. The junction differs from germline at one of its ends, possibly a read error.

The mixed lymphocyte reaction cells were held in coculture (37°C) for around six days. Libraries were prepared by immunoSEQ multiplex PCR; TCRdb keeps only in-frame clonotypes and omits some of them. The sample yields about 10,000 clones, approximately 40% seen once. The receptor was isolated from a human donor in good health; the cells came from an allogeneic mixed lymphocyte reaction. The chain couples TRBV5-4 to TRBJ1-6; D is undetermined. The specimen sequenced was CFSE-low (dividing) CD8+ T cells sorted from an allogeneic mixed lymphocyte reaction. CDR3 nucleotide sequence: TGCGCCAGCAGCCCTATCGCGGTCCCTGAAGGAAATTCACCCCTCCACTTT. Translated, it gives CASSPIAVPEGNSPLHF.